This T cell receptor beta chain was captured in a study of CXCR3-negative and CXCR3-positive naive CD8 T cells. Whole-study results and caveats: CXCR3-negative naive cells had less hydrophobic TRB CDR3s than did CXCR3-positive naive cells. Naive cells used TRBV-TRBJ genes in much the same way whether CXCR3-negative or CXCR3-positive; memory cells did not. The study found CXCR3 expression partially decreased after cryopreservation and ran most assays on fresh PBMCs.

Notes on this clonotype: Antigen: not known.

With UMI labels, 5' RACE was used to prepare the TRB cDNA libraries. One entry per CDR3 protein, without DNA, is what TCRdb gives after re-calling the 5' RACE reads. The specimen's table records more than 50,000 distinct CDR3 sequences. The CDR3 sequence is 17 residues long. Investigators sorted each CD8+ T cell subset in triplicate, taking 300,000 or so cells each time. The sequenced material came from naive CXCR3- CD8+ T cells from blood. The sample's subset: CD45RO-CCR7+CD27+CD95- naive CD8+ T cells lacking CXCR3 (TNR3-). The J gene is TRBJ2-7, the V gene TRBV12-3 or TRBV12-4; lacking DNA, the TRBD1 call made by TCRdb goes unchecked. The receptor's source is a human donor in good health. Some clones in this sample may be carry-over from other donors' samples. CDR3 sequence: CASSIRGDRFLSYEQYF.